These T cell receptor beta chains were read from a single sample in a study of T cell changes during pregnancy in multiple sclerosis. Only in-frame clones appear in the TCRdb table, and some are missing; sequencing was by immunoSEQ multiplex PCR. The profile covers tens of thousands of clones, with over 85% appearing a single time and 1% taken by the ten largest. Material: peripheral blood, obtained in the first trimester of pregnancy. These receptors all come from a female donor with multiple sclerosis, enrolled in a pregnancy study. Each CDR3 is given with its conserved first and last residue. Fields, in order: J gene, clone size, D gene, V gene, CDR3 protein, CDR3 DNA. D genes are given only for firm matches. Clone size is shown for a subset of rows, as once, few, many or a class of expanded clone.

TRBJ2-1 NA TRBD2 TRBV15 CATSRDQREGKTYEQFF TGTGCCACCAGCAGAGACCAGCGGGAGGGTAAAACGTATGAGCAGTTCTTC
TRBJ1-1 NA NA TRBV18 CASSPGGWGTEAFF TGTGCCAGCTCACCCGGGGGTTGGGGCACTGAAGCTTTCTTT
TRBJ2-7 NA NA TRBV5-4 CASSLDIRAPYEQYF TGTGCCAGCAGCTTGGATATCAGGGCACCCTACGAGCAGTACTTC
TRBJ1-1 few TRBD1 TRBV29-1 CSVRTGVTEAFF TGCAGCGTTAGGACAGGGGTAACTGAAGCTTTCTTT
TRBJ2-1 NA TRBD2 TRBV2 CASSDWRLAPNNEQFF TGTGCCAGCAGCGATTGGCGACTAGCACCAAACAATGAGCAGTTCTTC
TRBJ2-1 NA TRBD1 TRBV5-1 CASSLGTGPNEQFF TGCGCCAGCAGCTTGGGGACAGGCCCCAATGAGCAGTTCTTC
TRBJ1-3 NA NA TRBV7-2 CASSPNRTPARNTIYF TGTGCCAGCAGTCCCAACAGGACCCCAGCTAGAAACACCATATATTTT
TRBJ1-5 NA NA TRBV4-3 CASSQDRVNQPQHF TGCGCCAGCAGCCAAGATCGAGTGAATCAGCCCCAGCATTTT
TRBJ2-3 NA NA TRBV11-2 CASSLVGTGTSTDTQYF TGTGCCAGCAGCTTAGTGGGTACTGGGACTAGCACAGATACGCAGTATTTT
TRBJ2-5 NA TRBD2 TRBV28 CASSPTTSGRGGETQYF TGTGCCAGCAGCCCAACGACTAGCGGGAGAGGGGGAGAGACCCAGTACTTC
TRBJ2-3 few NA TRBV7-2 CASSLLSGSTDTQYF TGTGCCAGCAGCTTACTCAGCGGGAGCACAGATACGCAGTATTTT